This T cell receptor beta chain was captured by sequencing in a study of blood T cell repertoires in COVID-19. Study-wide background: Researchers got acute and convalescent COVID-19 samples from the United States, Italy and Spain.

Per the authors' pipeline: Amplification from reference gene primers served as the basis for estimated nucleated cell counts. Assay used: immunoSEQ multiplex PCR; TCRdb lists only in-frame clones, some missing. That table furnishes V, J and clone size, whereas the DNA furnished D and trimming. In the table there are some 320,000 clones, roughly 90% of which are singletons. Ages ranged from about 18 to 89 years, with residence in under 25 US areas. V lost 4 bases to trimming and J lost 8 bases; unmatched junction nucleotides: 11. The CDR3 has 16 amino acids. The V gene's germline CDR1 is SGDLS and CDR2 YYNGEE.

The V gene is TRBV9, the J gene TRBJ2-4; 11 bases match TRBD1. Sequencing input: PBMCs or T cells enriched from blood (not recorded which). This TCR derives from a man aged 55-75 years who had recovered from COVID-19. CDR3 nucleotide sequence: TGTGCCAGCAGCTTAAGGACAGGGGGCGCAAGAGACATTCAGTACTTC. Protein sequence: CASSLRTGGARDIQYF.